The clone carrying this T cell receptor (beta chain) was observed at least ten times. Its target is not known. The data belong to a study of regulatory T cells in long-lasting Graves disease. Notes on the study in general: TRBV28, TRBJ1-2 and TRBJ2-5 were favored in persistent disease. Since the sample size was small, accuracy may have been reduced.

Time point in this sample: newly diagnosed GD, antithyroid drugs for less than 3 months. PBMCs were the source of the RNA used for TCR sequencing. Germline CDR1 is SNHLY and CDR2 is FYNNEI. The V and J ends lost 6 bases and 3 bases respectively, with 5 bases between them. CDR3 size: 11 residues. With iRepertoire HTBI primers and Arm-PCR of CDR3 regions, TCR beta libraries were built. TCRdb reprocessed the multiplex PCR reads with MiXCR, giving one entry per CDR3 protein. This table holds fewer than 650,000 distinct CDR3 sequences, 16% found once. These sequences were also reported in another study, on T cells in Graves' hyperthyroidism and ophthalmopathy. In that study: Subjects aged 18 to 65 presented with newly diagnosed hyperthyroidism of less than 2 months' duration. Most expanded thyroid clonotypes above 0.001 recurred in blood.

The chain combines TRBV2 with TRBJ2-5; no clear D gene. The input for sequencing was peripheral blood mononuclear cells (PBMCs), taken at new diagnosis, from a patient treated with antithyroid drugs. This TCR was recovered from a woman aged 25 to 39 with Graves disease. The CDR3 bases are TGTGCCAGCAGACAGAAAGAGACCCAGTACTTC. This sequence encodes CASRQKETQYF.